Shown below are 2 T cell receptor beta chains from a single sample sequenced in a study of blood T cell repertoires in COVID-19. The assay was immunoSEQ multiplex PCR, and TCRdb's table has in-frame clones only and misses some. The profile shows approximately 500,000 clones, around nine tenths of them singletons. Input material: peripheral blood. Every receptor here comes from a woman aged 45-60 years with COVID-19, enrolled during active disease.

V and J are TRBV5-1 and TRBJ2-2; 7 bases are shared with TRBD1. The V segment lost 2 bases and the J segment 3 bases; nucleotides outside the gene matches: 10. CDR1 is SGHRS, CDR2 YFSETQ, per germline. This CDR3 spans 17 amino acids. CDR3 sequence: CASSFKGQARDTGELFF. The CDR3 DNA follows: TGCGCCAGCAGCTTTAAAGGACAGGCCAGGGACACCGGGGAGCTGTTTTTT.

The chain links TRBV7-9 to TRBJ2-7, with 8 bases aligning to TRBD1. The CDR3 spans 14 residues. Germline CDR1 reads SEHNR; CDR2 reads FQNEAQ (reference sequence). Germline trimming cut 4 bases from V and 3 bases from J; bases unmatched to any gene: 5. This CDR3 is CASSWGTGIYEQYF. The CDR3 DNA follows: TGTGCCAGCAGCTGGGGGACAGGTATCTACGAGCAGTACTTC.